Below are 5 T cell receptor beta chains sequenced from a single sample in a study of early T cells in non-severe SARS-CoV-2 infection. MiXCR, run by TCRdb on the 5' RACE reads, gives a single entry per CDR3 protein. The sample includes 90,000 to 120,000 distinct CDR3 sequences, over 8.5% of them seen just once. Sequenced input: whole blood. The source is an adult who was a healthcare worker with PCR-confirmed SARS-CoV-2 infection or an uninfected control (not recorded which).

This clonotype was seen once. A read error may explain this, as a much larger clone is one base away. CDR3 amino acids: CVSSLRGEPQHF. The CDR3 DNA follows: TGTGTCAGCAGCTTGAGAGGCGAGCCCCAGCATTTT. The V gene is TRBV7-2, the J gene TRBJ1-5; D is undetermined. The germline gives CDR1 SGHTA, CDR2 FQGNSA. CDR3 size: 12 residues.

The chain employs TRBV5-1 and TRBJ2-2; no firm D call. The CDR3 length is 13 residues. Per germline, CDR1 SGHRS and CDR2 YFSETQ. Trimming took off 6 bases at V and 2 bases at J, with 8 bases between the two ends. CDR3 protein: CASNSGNTGELFF. The CDR3 nucleotides are TGCGCCAGCAACTCCGGCAACACCGGGGAGCTGTTTTTT.

This clonotype has just a few counts. The CDR3 sequence: CASSERSAEETQYF. Here the CDR3 DNA reads TGCGCCAGCAGTGAGAGGTCAGCCGAAGAGACCCAGTACTTC. The chain couples TRBV10-2 to TRBJ2-5; D call uncertain. Germline CDR1 reads WSHSY; CDR2 reads SAAADI. This CDR3 has 14 amino acids. Deletions cut 2 bases from V and 3 bases from J, with 10 bases between.

The chain carries TRBV7-9 and TRBJ2-3; no clear D gene. The CDR3 extends over 18 amino acids. From germline, CDR1 is SEHNR and CDR2 FQNEAQ (reference sequence). V dropped 2 bases and J dropped 2 bases, with 20 bases sitting between them. The CDR3: CASSLWVTYDIFTDTQYF. The CDR3 bases are TGTGCCAGCAGCTTATGGGTGACATATGACATATTCACAGATACGCAGTATTTT.

This clonotype has a handful of counts. CDR3 DNA sequence: TGTGCCAGCAGCCCTGGGGCCTCGAGTAGCACAGATACGCAGTATTTT. This encodes CASSPGASSSTDTQYF. The rearrangement joins TRBV7-9 to TRBJ2-3; tentative D call: TRBD1 (5 bases). With 5 bases removed from V and 0 bases from J, the gap between germline ends came to 15 bases. Looked up from germline, CDR1 is SEHNR and CDR2 is FQNEAQ (reference sequence). The CDR3 has 16 amino acids. Full variable domain (rest looked up from reference TRBV7-9 and TRBJ2-3): DTGVSQNPRHKITKRGQNVTFRCDPISEHNRLYWYRQTLGQGPEFLTYFQNEAQLEKSRLLSDRFSAERPKGSFSTLEIQRTEQGDSAMYLCASSPGASSSTDTQYFGPGTRLTVL.